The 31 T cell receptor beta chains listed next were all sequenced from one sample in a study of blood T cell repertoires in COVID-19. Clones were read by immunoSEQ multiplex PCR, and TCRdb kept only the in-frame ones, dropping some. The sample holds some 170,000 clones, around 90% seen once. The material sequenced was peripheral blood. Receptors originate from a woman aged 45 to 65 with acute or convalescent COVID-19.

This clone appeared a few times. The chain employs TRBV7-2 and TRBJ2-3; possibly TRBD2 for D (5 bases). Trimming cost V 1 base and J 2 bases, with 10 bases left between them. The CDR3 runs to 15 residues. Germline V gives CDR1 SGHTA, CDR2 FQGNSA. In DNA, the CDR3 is TGTGCCAGCAGCTTAGGCCAGCGGTCCACAGATACGCAGTATTTT. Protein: CASSLGQRSTDTQYF.

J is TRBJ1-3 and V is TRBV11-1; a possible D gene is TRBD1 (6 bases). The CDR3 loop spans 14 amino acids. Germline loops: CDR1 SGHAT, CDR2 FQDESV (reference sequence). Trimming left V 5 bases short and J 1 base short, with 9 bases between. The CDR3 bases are TGTGCCAGCAGCCGAGACAGGTCTGGAAACACCATATATTTT. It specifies CASSRDRSGNTIYF.

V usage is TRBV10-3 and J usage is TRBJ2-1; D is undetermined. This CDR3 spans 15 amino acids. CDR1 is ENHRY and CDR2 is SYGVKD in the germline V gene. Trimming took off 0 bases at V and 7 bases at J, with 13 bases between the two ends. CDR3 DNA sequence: TGTGCCATCAGTGAGTCTGGTAGAAGAGAGAATGAGCAGTTCTTC. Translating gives CAISESGRRENEQFF.

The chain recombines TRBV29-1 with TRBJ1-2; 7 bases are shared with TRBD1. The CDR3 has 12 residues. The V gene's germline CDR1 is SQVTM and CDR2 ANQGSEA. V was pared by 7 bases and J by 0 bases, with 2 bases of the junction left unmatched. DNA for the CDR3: TGCAGCGCTGGGACAGCTAACTATGGCTACACCTTC. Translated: CSAGTANYGYTF.

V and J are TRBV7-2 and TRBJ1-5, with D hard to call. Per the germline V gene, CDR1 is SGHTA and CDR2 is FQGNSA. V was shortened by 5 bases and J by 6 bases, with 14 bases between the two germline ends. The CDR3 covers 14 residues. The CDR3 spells CASSEGGDLQPQHF. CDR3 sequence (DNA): TGTGCCAGCAGCGAGGGCGGGGATCTTCAGCCCCAGCATTTT.

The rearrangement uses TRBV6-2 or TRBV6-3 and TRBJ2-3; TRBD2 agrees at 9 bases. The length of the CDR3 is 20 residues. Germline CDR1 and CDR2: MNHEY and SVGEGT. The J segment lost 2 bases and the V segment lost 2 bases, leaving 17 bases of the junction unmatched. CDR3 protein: CASSYPLPSTSGRNTDTQYF. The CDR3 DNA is TGTGCCAGCAGTTACCCCCTCCCTAGCACTAGCGGGCGAAACACAGATACGCAGTATTTT.

The CDR3 reads CASSPEKTYAEAFF. The CDR3 bases are TGTGCCAGCAGCCCAGAGAAGACTTACGCTGAAGCTTTCTTT. The J gene is TRBJ1-1, the V gene TRBV7-9; D uncertain. This CDR3 is 14 amino acids long. Trimming left V 5 bases short and J 6 bases short, with 16 bases between. CDR1 is SEHNR, CDR2 FQNEAQ, per germline (reference sequence).

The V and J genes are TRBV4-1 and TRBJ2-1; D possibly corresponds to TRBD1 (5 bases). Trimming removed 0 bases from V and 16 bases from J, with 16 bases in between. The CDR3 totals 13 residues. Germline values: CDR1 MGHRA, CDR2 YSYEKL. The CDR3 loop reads CASSQDLAGIGFF. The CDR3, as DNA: TGCGCCAGCAGCCAAGATCTCGCAGGGATAGGTTTCTTC.

The CDR3 DNA is TGCAGTGCTAGTTACCTAGCGGGGCCATACGAGCAGTACTTC. The encoded protein is CSASYLAGPYEQYF. The gene calls are TRBV20-1 and TRBJ2-7; 9 bases line up with TRBD2. This CDR3 has 14 amino acids. The V gene end was trimmed by 3 bases and the J gene end by 4 bases; junction bases not matched to a gene: 7. CDR1 is DFQATT, CDR2 SNEGSKA, per germline (reference sequence).

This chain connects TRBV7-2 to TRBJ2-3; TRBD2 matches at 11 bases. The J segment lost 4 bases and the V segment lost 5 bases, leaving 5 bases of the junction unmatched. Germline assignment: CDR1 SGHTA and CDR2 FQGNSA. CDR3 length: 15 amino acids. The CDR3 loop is CASSPGLAGPDTQYF. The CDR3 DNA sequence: TGTGCCAGCAGCCCTGGACTAGCGGGCCCAGATACGCAGTATTTT.

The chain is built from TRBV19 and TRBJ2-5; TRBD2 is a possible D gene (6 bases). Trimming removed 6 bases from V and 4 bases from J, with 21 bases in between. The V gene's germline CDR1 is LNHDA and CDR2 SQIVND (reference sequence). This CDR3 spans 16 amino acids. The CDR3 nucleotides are TGTGCCAGTAGCCGATCTGGAGGGGCGCCGGGAGAGACCCAGTACTTC. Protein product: CASSRSGGAPGETQYF.

The CDR3 protein is CASSQGQGFGYTF. In DNA form, the CDR3 reads TGTGCCAGCAGCCAAGGGCAGGGGTTTGGCTACACCTTC. The gene calls are TRBV3-1 (or the pseudogene TRBV3-2) and TRBJ1-2, with a tentative D call TRBD1 (6 bases). This CDR3 has 13 amino acids. V was trimmed by 1 base and J by 7 bases, leaving 10 bases between them. CDR1 and CDR2 (germline): LGHDT, YNNKEL (reference sequence).

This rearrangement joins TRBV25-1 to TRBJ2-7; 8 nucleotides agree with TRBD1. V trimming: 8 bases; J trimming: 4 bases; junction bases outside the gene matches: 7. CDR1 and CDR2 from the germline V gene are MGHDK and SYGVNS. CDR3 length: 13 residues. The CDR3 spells CASLRQGAYEQYF. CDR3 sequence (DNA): TGTGCCAGCCTGCGGCAGGGGGCTTACGAGCAGTACTTC.

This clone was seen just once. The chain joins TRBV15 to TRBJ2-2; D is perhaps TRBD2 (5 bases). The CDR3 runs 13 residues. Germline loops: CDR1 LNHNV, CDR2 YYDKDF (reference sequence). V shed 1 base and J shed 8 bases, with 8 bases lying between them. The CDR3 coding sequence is TGTGCCACCAGCAGAGTCGGGGTGGGGGAGCTGTTTTTT. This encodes CATSRVGVGELFF. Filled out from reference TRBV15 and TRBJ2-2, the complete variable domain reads DAMVIQNPRYQVTQFGKPVTLSCSQTLNHNVMYWYQQKSSQAPKLLFHYYDKDFNNEADTPDNFQSRRPNTSFCFLDIRSPGLGDTAMYLCATSRVGVGELFFGEGSRLTVL.

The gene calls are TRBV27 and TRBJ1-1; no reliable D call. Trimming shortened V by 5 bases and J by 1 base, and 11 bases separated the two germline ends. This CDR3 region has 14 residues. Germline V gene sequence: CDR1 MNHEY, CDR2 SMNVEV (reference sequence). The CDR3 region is CASSERRSNTEAFF. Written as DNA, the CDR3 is TGTGCCAGCAGTGAGAGAAGATCGAACACTGAAGCTTTCTTT.

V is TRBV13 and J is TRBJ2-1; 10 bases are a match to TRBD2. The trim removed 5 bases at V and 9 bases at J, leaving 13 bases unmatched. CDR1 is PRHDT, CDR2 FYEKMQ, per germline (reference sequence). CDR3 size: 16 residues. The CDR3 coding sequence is TGTGCCAGCAGCGCGGCCTTCACTAGCGGGGCAATTGAGCAGTTCTTC. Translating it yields CASSAAFTSGAIEQFF.

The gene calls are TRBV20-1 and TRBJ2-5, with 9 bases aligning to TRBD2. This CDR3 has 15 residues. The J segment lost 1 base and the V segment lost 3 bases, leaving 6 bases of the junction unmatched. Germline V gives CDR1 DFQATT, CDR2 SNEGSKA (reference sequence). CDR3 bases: TGCAGTGCTAGTCCGGCGGGAGGGGCCCAAGAGACCCAGTACTTC. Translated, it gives CSASPAGGAQETQYF.

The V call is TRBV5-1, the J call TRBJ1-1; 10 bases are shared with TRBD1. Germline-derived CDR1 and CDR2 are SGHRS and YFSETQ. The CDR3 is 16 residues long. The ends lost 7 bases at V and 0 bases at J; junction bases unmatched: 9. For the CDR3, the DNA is TGCGCCAGCTACCAAGACAGGGGGCGTATGAACACTGAAGCTTTCTTT. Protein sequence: CASYQDRGRMNTEAFF. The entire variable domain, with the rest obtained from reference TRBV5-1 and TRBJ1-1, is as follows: KAGVTQTPRYLIKTRGQQVTLSCSPISGHRSVSWYQQTPGQGLQFLFEYFSETQRNKGNFPGRFSGRQFSNSRSEMNVSTLELGDSALYLCASYQDRGRMNTEAFFGQGTRLTVV.

The CDR3 DNA reads as TGTGCCAGCAGTTACCCCAGACTAGCGGTCATGAGGGAGACCCAGTACTTC. Its translation is CASSYPRLAVMRETQYF. The rearrangement uses TRBV6-2 or TRBV6-3 and TRBJ2-5; 9 bases align to TRBD2. With V trimmed by 2 bases and J by 5 bases, 12 bases remained unmatched. Germline loops: CDR1 MNHEY, CDR2 SVGEGT. The CDR3 length is 17 residues.

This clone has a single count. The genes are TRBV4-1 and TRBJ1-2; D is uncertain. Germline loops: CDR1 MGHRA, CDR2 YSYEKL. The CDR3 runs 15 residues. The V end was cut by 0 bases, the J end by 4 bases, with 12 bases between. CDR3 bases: TGCGCCAGCAGCCAAGAAAGGACCCGGGGCTATGGCTACACCTTC. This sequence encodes CASSQERTRGYGYTF.

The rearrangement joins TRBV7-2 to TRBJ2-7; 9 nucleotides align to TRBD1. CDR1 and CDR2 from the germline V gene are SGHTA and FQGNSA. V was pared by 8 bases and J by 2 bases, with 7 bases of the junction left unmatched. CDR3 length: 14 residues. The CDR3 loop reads CASGPGTGTYEQYF. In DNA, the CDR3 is TGTGCCAGCGGGCCCGGGACAGGGACCTACGAGCAGTACTTC. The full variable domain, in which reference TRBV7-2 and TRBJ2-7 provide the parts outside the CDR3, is GAGVSQSPSNKVTEKGKDVELRCDPISGHTALYWYRQSLGQGLEFLIYFQGNSAPDKSGLPSDRFSAERTGGSVSTLTIQRTQQEDSAVYLCASGPGTGTYEQYFGPGTRLTVT.

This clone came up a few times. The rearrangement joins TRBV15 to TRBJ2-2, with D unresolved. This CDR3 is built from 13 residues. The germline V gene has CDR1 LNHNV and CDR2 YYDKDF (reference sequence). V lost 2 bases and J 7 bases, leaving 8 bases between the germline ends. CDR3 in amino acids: CATSRHLGGELFF. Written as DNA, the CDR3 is TGTGCCACCAGCAGACACCTCGGCGGGGAGCTGTTTTTT.

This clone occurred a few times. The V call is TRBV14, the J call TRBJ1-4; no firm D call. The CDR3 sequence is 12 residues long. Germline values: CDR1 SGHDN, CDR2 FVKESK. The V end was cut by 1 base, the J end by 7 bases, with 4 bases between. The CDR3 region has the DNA TGTGCCAGCAGCCAAGTCGGTGAAAAACTGTTTTTT. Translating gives CASSQVGEKLFF.

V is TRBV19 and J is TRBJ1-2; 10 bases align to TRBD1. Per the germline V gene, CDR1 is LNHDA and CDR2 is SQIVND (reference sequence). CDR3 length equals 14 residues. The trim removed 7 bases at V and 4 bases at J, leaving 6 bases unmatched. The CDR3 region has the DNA TGTGCCAGTACCAGGACAGGGGGTAGCTATGGCTACACCTTC. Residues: CASTRTGGSYGYTF.

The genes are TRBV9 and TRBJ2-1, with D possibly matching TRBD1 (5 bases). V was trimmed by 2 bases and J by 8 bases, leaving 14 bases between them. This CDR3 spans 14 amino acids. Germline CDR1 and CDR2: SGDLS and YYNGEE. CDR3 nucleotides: TGTGCCAGCAGCGTTGACAGTTTCTCGGATGAGCAGTTCTTC. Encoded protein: CASSVDSFSDEQFF.

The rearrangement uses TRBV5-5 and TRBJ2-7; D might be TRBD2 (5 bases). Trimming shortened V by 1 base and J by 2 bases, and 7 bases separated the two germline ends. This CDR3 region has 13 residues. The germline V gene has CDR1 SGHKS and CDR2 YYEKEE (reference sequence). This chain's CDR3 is CASSLPGTYEQYF. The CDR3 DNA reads TGTGCCAGCAGCTTGCCGGGAACCTACGAGCAGTACTTC.

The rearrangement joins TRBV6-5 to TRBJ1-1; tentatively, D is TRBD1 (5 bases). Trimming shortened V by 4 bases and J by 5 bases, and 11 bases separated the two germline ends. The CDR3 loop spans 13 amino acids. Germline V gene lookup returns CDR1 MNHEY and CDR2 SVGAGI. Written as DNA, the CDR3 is TGTGCCAGCAGTTGGGGCCAGTCGACTGAAGCTTTCTTT. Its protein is CASSWGQSTEAFF.

DNA of the CDR3: TGTGCCAGCAGGATAACAGGAATTGATGGCTACACCTTC. Its translation is CASRITGIDGYTF. V usage is TRBV2 and J usage is TRBJ1-2, with a weak D call TRBD1 (5 bases). The V gene's germline CDR1 is SNHLY and CDR2 FYNNEI. The CDR3 loop spans 13 amino acids. Trimming stripped 6 bases from V and 6 bases from J, with 14 bases between.

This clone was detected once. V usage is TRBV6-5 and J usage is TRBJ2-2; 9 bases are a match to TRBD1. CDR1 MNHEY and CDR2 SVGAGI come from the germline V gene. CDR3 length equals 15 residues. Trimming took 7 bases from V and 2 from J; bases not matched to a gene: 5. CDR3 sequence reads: CASIGTGYNTGELFF. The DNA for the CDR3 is TGTGCCAGCATTGGGACAGGGTACAACACCGGGGAGCTGTTTTTT.

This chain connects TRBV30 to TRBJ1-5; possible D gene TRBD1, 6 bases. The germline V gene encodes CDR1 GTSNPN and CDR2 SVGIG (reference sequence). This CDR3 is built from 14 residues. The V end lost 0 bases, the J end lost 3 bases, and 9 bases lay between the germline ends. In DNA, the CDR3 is TGTGCCTGGAGTGTACGGACAGTCAATCAGCCCCAGCATTTT. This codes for CAWSVRTVNQPQHF.

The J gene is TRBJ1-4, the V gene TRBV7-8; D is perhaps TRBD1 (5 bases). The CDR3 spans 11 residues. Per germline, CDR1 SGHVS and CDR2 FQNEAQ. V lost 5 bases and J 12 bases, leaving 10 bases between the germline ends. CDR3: CASSPGGELFF. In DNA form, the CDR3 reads TGTGCCAGCAGCCCTGGAGGGGAACTGTTTTTT.